The 14 T cell receptor beta chains in this list originate from one sample, sequenced in a study of Ad26.COV2.S vaccination and SARS-CoV-2 variants. The treatment is: approximately 18 received Ad26.COV2.S at low or high dose, single or two shots; about 5 received placebo; per-sample allocation not given. The samples date from day 63 after the first vaccine or placebo injection. Method: immunoSEQ multiplex PCR; TCRdb's copy keeps in-frame clones and lacks some. The profile shows 200,000 to 250,000 clones, roughly 88% of them singletons. The sequencing here drew on peripheral blood, taken in a trial of Ad26.COV2.S vaccine versus placebo. All receptors come from a person between 18 and 59 years old who received the Ad26.COV2.S COVID-19 vaccine or a placebo.

This chain joins TRBV6-1 and TRBJ1-3, with D unclear. Trimming removed 0 bases from V and 8 bases from J, with 5 bases in between. This CDR3 has 12 residues. CDR1 and CDR2 from the germline V gene are MNHNS and SASEGT. This chain's CDR3 is CASSEALDTIYF. DNA of the CDR3: TGTGCCAGCAGTGAAGCGTTGGACACCATATATTTT.

The chain carries TRBV11-2 and TRBJ2-2, with a possible D match to TRBD2 (6 bases). There are 15 residues in the CDR3. In germline, CDR1 is SGHAT, CDR2 FQNNGV. V was pared by 6 bases and J by 8 bases, with 19 bases between. CDR3: CASRSGTENIGELFF. CDR3 bases: TGTGCCAGCAGATCCGGGACTGAGAACATAGGGGAGCTGTTTTTT.

This clone was found once. The chain couples TRBV19 to TRBJ2-2; 7 bases line up with TRBD1. V dropped 6 bases and J dropped 3; count of bases not matched to a gene: 10. CDR1 and CDR2 from the germline V gene are LNHDA and SQIVND (reference sequence). The CDR3 runs to 16 residues. The CDR3 sequence is CASRVNRGRYTGELFF. The CDR3 DNA is TGTGCCAGTAGGGTCAACAGGGGACGGTACACCGGGGAGCTGTTTTTT.

The chain uses TRBV27 and TRBJ1-1, with D unclear. Per the germline V gene, CDR1 is MNHEY and CDR2 is SMNVEV (reference sequence). The CDR3 is 14 amino acids. V dropped 2 bases and J dropped 10 bases, with 17 bases sitting between them. The CDR3 DNA sequence: TGTGCCAGCAGTTTAGGTTCCGCCCTAGGTTCAGCTTTCTTT. Protein product: CASSLGSALGSAFF.

V and J are TRBV2 and TRBJ2-2; D is unclear. The germline CDR1 and CDR2 sequences are SNHLY and FYNNEI. CDR3 length: 13 residues. V was clipped by 6 bases and J by 5 bases, with 10 bases between them. The CDR3 loop reads CASRGEETGELFF. The CDR3 coding sequence is TGTGCCAGCAGAGGAGAGGAAACCGGGGAGCTGTTTTTT. Drawing the rest from reference TRBV2 and TRBJ2-2, the complete variable domain is EPEVTQTPSHQVTQMGQEVILRCVPISNHLYFYWYRQILGQKVEFLVSFYNNEISEKSEIFDDQFSVERPDGSNFTLKIRSTKLEDSAMYFCASRGEETGELFFGEGSRLTVL.

The chain employs TRBV18 and TRBJ2-1; D call uncertain. This CDR3 has 13 residues. Germline V CDR1 and CDR2: KGHSH, LQKENI. V lost 2 bases and J lost 10, with 12 bases in between. The DNA of the CDR3 is TGTGCCAGCTCACCAAAGGTAATCGGCGAGCAGTTCTTC. The encoded protein is CASSPKVIGEQFF.

The CDR3 DNA reads TGTGCCAGCATCCCCGGGTCGGGGGCGGATGAAAAACTGTTTTTT. Encoded protein: CASIPGSGADEKLFF. The genes are TRBV2 and TRBJ1-4; the D gene is possibly TRBD1 (6 bases). V was trimmed by 7 bases and J by 6 bases, leaving 18 bases between them. Per the germline V gene, CDR1 is SNHLY and CDR2 is FYNNEI. This CDR3 has 15 amino acids.

V gene TRBV6-5 combines with J gene TRBJ2-1; D might be TRBD1 (5 bases). There are 15 residues in the CDR3. With 3 bases removed from V and 3 bases from J, the gap between germline ends came to 12 bases. CDR1 MNHEY and CDR2 SVGAGI come from the germline V gene. CDR3 DNA sequence: TGTGCCAGCAGTTATCAGACAGAGATCTACAATGAGCAGTTCTTC. This translates into CASSYQTEIYNEQFF.

The chain has TRBV6-1 and TRBJ2-5; TRBD1 matches 10 bases. Germline V lookup: CDR1 MNHNS, CDR2 SASEGT. Trimming cost V 0 bases and J 0 bases; bases outside gene matches: 7. CDR3 length: 18 residues. The chain's CDR3 is CASSEARTGGPYQETQYF. The CDR3 DNA sequence: TGTGCCAGCAGTGAAGCTAGGACAGGGGGTCCTTACCAAGAGACCCAGTACTTC.

The gene calls are TRBV6-5 and TRBJ2-1, with 7 bases that match TRBD2. CDR1 is MNHEY and CDR2 is SVGAGI in the germline V gene. The CDR3 is made up of 14 amino acids. Trimming cost V 2 bases and J 7 bases; bases outside gene matches: 5. DNA of the CDR3: TGTGCCAGCAGTTACGAGGCTAGCGGTAATGAGCAGTTCTTC. Translating it yields CASSYEASGNEQFF.

The CDR3 nucleotides are TGTGCCAGCAGCGCCCTGGCGGGAGGGCCAAACGAGCAGTACTTC. Its protein product is CASSALAGGPNEQYF. V usage is TRBV9 and J usage is TRBJ2-7; 9 nucleotides agree with TRBD2. The V and J ends lost 3 bases and 5 bases, in that order; junction bases with no gene match: 9. The germline V gene encodes CDR1 SGDLS and CDR2 YYNGEE. CDR3 length equals 15 residues.

This rearrangement joins TRBV30 to TRBJ1-2; D is unclear. Germline values: CDR1 GTSNPN, CDR2 SVGIG (reference sequence). CDR3 length equals 14 residues. Trimming pared 0 bases from V and 6 bases from J, leaving 14 bases between. The CDR3 loop reads CAWSVRGIGHGYTF. The CDR3 DNA sequence: TGTGCCTGGAGTGTACGGGGAATCGGCCATGGCTACACCTTC.

This chain connects TRBV2 to TRBJ1-5, with D possibly TRBD1 on 5 matching bases. The CDR3 consists of 14 residues. Germline loops: CDR1 SNHLY, CDR2 FYNNEI. Trimming took off 7 bases at V and 2 bases at J, with 12 bases between the two ends. Here the CDR3 reads CASKRTHRNQPQHF. Here the CDR3 DNA reads TGTGCCAGCAAGAGGACACACCGCAATCAGCCCCAGCATTTT.

This chain uses TRBV15 with TRBJ2-5; the D gene is possibly TRBD2 (8 bases). V was shortened by 7 bases and J by 1 base, with 19 bases between the two germline ends. The CDR3 is made up of 16 amino acids. Germline CDR1 reads LNHNV; CDR2 reads YYDKDF (reference sequence). The DNA for the CDR3 is TGTGCCACCAACCCGGGAGGGGGCCAGGGCCAAGAGACCCAGTACTTC. This translates into CATNPGGGQGQETQYF.